This T cell receptor (beta chain) was identified during a study of cytomegalovirus exposure and HLA in healthy donors (dated by TCRdb to about 2017). About the investigation overall: An earlier analysis of around 600 of the donors reported 250 to 300 Gb of sequence data and 100 million to 140 million unique TCR beta sequences from about 180 million T cells. On average, about 200,000 unique TCR beta nucleotide sequences were sequenced per donor among about 400 genotyped donors of the cohort, with 15% to 20% of those sequences being non-productive. About five DR-DQ haplotypes were handled as single units for association and clustering because linkage in the cohort was strong. Typing coverage differed by locus: A, B, C, DRB1 and DQB1 were typed in about 629-630 donors, DQA1 in 522, DPA1 in around 610, and DPB1 in 472. The study profiled the T cell repertoires of 550 to 700 subjects by immunosequencing and related them to cytomegalovirus serostatus. Genome-wide SNP genotypes for about 60% of the roughly 670 donors were used in a later genetic analysis, which treated that subset as a discovery cohort. A later analysis re-analyzed previously published TCR beta repertoires from approximately 700 donors and added high-resolution HLA genotyping to study TCR occurrence patterns. Every repertoire in the discovery cohort had been generated on one and the same sequencing platform. Class I and class II HLA loci were covered by the typing at four-digit resolution. An early release covering roughly 580 HLA-typed donors comprised approximately 290 gigabases of sequencing data and around 86 million unique TCR sequences. To decide whether each TCR beta V gene segment behaved as functional or pseudogenic, an earlier analysis of fewer than 750 of the donors relied on high-throughput TCR beta sequencing. The study aimed to test whether signatures of past pathogen exposure could be identified by cataloging public T cell receptors. Besides the first cohort of more than 650 subjects, a separate validation cohort made up of 90 to 150 different subjects was used. Rather than using new phenotypic data, the later analysis identified candidate immune exposures from TCR beta sequences and from how often those sequences occurred across donors. The study combined high-throughput TCR immunosequencing, statistical association of individual TCRs with disease status, and machine learning to predict cytomegalovirus infection status. Donor age, sex, ethnicity and CMV serostatus were collected together with the repertoire data. Of the 300 to 450 genotyped donors, approximately 81% were placed in the genetic ancestry cluster associated with self-reported Caucasian donors. The paper's findings and limits, for the study overall: Most CMV-associated TCR beta chains appeared to be HLA-restricted in a later analysis, and the HLA associations seemed to be driven largely by CMV exposure. According to a later genetic analysis, donors in an Asian-associated ancestry cluster had fewer N-insertions in productive TCRs than the roughly 670-donor mean. The authors suggested that the approach could potentially be extended to other disease states and immunological phenotypes. Several of the top co-occurrence clusters appeared to be linked to parvovirus B19, influenza, CMV and Epstein-Barr virus, according to a later analysis. Sequencing depth was assumed to be roughly uniform across donors in the presence/absence analyses, though that assumption may not hold. A later genetic analysis associated a missense DCLRE1C variant with V-gene and J-gene trimming of TCR beta chains, and an independent cohort replicated the association. Some IMGT-functional V segments, including TRBV6-2 and TRBV6-3, could not be told apart with the 87-base-pair reads, so those segments were excluded. The study gave a list of 150 to 200 TCR beta chains associated with cytomegalovirus. Correlated functional status among segregating V segments might be attributable to linkage disequilibrium, but an unknown experimental factor could not be ruled out. The classifier was reported to diagnose cytomegalovirus status with high specificity and sensitivity in both the original cohort and the validation cohort. Because counts were too low, some 17 rarely observed V segments, including chromosome 9 orphons, were excluded from the earlier analysis of several hundred of the donors. In a later analysis, HLA-associated TCR beta chains showed more clonal expansion and lower generation probabilities than non-associated chains that were equally common. A later analysis found that TCR association rates varied across HLA loci, with DRB1 alleles showing the most associated TCRs and HLA-C alleles the fewest. Three of the identified cytomegalovirus-associated TCR beta chains were confirmed in vitro to be specific for cytomegalovirus antigens. Because HLA typing was unavailable for some donors at each locus, only the typed subset was used in association tests. When HLA alleles, especially DR and DQ, strongly co-occurred, attributing TCR associations to individual alleles was difficult. In an earlier analysis of around 600 of the donors, most TCR beta V segments were observed in productive rearrangements about 90% or about 30% of the time, broadly matching IMGT annotations. A further reported finding was that TCR beta sequences accurately predicted the HLA-A and HLA-B alleles for most subjects in the first cohort. A cluster of highly shared sequence variants was judged likely to represent a technical artifact of the sequencing pipeline. While some public TCRs were present in many individuals, most TCR sequences turned up only very rarely across donors. The cohort was sequenced for TCR beta chains only, and without alpha or paired-chain data the features that could be detected were limited. CMV serostatus was the only immune exposure information available for the cohort. Specific HLA alleles were associated with over 15,000 TCR beta sequences at a false discovery rate of 0.05 in a later analysis.

To note about this clone: What this receptor recognizes is not known. No qualities accompany the bases; no much larger clone lies one base away.

The germline V gene encodes CDR1 MNHEY and CDR2 SMNVEV (reference sequence). Reading from cysteine to phenylalanine, the CDR3 counts 14 amino acids. Just CDR3 DNA is preserved here, 42 bases in frame from base 1. V is cut by 7 bases and J by 1 base, and the space between the germline ends is 12 bases. In total, over 600 healthy bone marrow donors made up the cohort. At the time of sampling, all cohort members were nominally healthy, though unrecorded immune exposures were likely present. The donor tested CMV seropositive and was one of the 289 seropositive cohort members. Each donor provided a peripheral blood sample, and peripheral blood mononuclear cells were used for TCR beta sequencing. The Qiagen DNeasy Blood Extraction Kit was used to extract genomic DNA from the blood cell samples. The library was produced with the immunoSEQ multiplex PCR assay. The multiplex PCR relied on a mix of 60 forward primers for TCR Vbeta segments and 13 reverse primers for TCR Jbeta segments. Amplification of the CDR3 region of rearranged TCR beta genes was performed with a multiplex PCR assay on genomic DNA. The Illumina HiSeq System was used to sequence the amplified TCR beta libraries as 87-base-pair reads. Per the source publication's procedure: A later analysis tallied tens of millions of unique TCR beta chains across the 650 to 750 repertoires, and some 12 million of those chains were shared by two or more donors. A nearest-neighbor algorithm error-corrected the raw reads and collapsed the reads into unique sequences, merging closely related sequences to remove PCR and sequencing errors. V, D and J gene segments were assigned by aligning CDR3 sequences to IMGT reference sequences. Each retained sequence needed at least a six-nucleotide match to both a V gene segment and a J gene segment. Rearrangements were called productive when the CDR3 lacked stop codons and stayed in frame with V and J; all others were non-productive. CDR3 was defined according to IMGT convention as the region running from the second conserved V-encoded cysteine to the conserved J-encoded phenylalanine. In an earlier analysis of around 540 of the donors, sequences lacking an unambiguous match to a single V gene segment were excluded. In an earlier analysis of some 590 of the donors, V segments were called functional above 56.7% productive rearrangements and were called segregating when the between-donor standard deviation exceeded 5%. A statistical classification framework was built for diagnosing cytomegalovirus status from the catalog of TCR beta chain sequences. In a later analysis, V and J genes were assigned by comparing TCR nucleotide sequences against IMGT/GENE-DB human TR gene sequences. In a later analysis, CDR3 sequences and most-parsimonious VDJ recombination scenarios were assigned using the TCRdist pipeline. In a later analysis, each TCR beta chain was defined by its CDR3 amino acid sequence together with its V-gene family, and reads without a unique V-gene family were excluded. In a later analysis, around 650 highly shared, low-generation-probability nucleotide sequences were removed to address suspected cross-contamination and a sequencing artifact. A later analysis calculated a clonal expansion index for each public chain from normalized within-repertoire ranks of inferred template counts. Generation probabilities in a later analysis came from a VDJ recombination model fitted to out-of-frame rearrangements, and those results were checked against IGoR. A later analysis scored TCR-TCR, TCR-HLA and TCR-CMV co-occurrence with hypergeometric tests, applying a repertoire-size bias correction to TCR pairs. A later analysis estimated false discovery rates by permuting HLA or CMV assignments 20 times. In a later analysis, co-occurring TCRs were grouped with DBSCAN, and TCRdist sequence similarity was added when clustering was performed within HLA-allele-positive subsets. Repertoires with fewer than 30,000 or more than 120,000 public chains were left out of co-occurrence clustering, as were a few repertoires with anomalous nucleotide sharing. TCRdb took this table from immuneACCESS and kept in-frame rearrangements with V and J called. Such tables lack part of the clones; where checked against another copy, unresolved V genes explain under half of the gap, and the rest is unexplained. D and trimming come from the DNA, and the V and J calls and clone size come from that table. The sample profile shows 95,000 or so clones; approximately 80% of them were found once. Under 5.5% of the sample is held by the ten biggest clonotypes.

Sample: PBMCs. The V and J segments used are TRBV27 and TRBJ2-3; the D gene is possibly TRBD1, with 5 bases matching. This clonotype was obtained from an older woman in good health and CMV-seropositive. The CDR3 protein is CASKLGARTDTQYF. In nucleotides, the sequence is TGTGCCAGCAAACTTGGGGCCCGCACAGATACGCAGTATTTT.